This T cell receptor (beta chain) is from a study of cytomegalovirus exposure and HLA in healthy donors. Broader study findings: A later analysis associated 15,000 or so TCR beta sequences with HLA alleles at a 0.05 false discovery rate.

PCR amplification relied on 60 Vbeta primers (plus 13 Jbeta primers). Using immunoSEQ multiplex PCR, the repertoire was profiled, and TCRdb retains in-frame clones only, with some absent. Here the sample spans some 170,000 clones, approximately 78% being singletons. The CDR3 extends over 17 amino acids. Germline V gene data show CDR1 as MNHEY and CDR2 as SMNVEV (reference sequence). V lost 4 bases and J lost 5; bases outside the gene matches: 8. Comment on this clone: Its antigen is currently unknown.

The sample taken for sequencing was PBMCs. The source is a human donor in good health. The chain combines TRBV27 with TRBJ2-3, with TRBD2 matching over 14 bases. This CDR3 reads CASSYLGTSGGIDTQYF. The CDR3 region has the DNA TGTGCCAGCAGTTACCTGGGGACTAGCGGGGGAATAGATACGCAGTATTTT.